What follows are 21 T cell receptor beta chains derived from one specimen sequenced in a study of blood T cell repertoires in COVID-19. Sequencing used immunoSEQ multiplex PCR; TCRdb keeps in-frame clones, though not all of them. The sample records fewer than 80,000 clones, 85% to 90% being singletons. The sample was peripheral blood. These receptors were taken from a man between 50 and 59 years old with acute or convalescent COVID-19.

CDR3 sequence reads: CASRGQGYYGYTF. The CDR3 DNA reads TGTGCCAGCCGAGGACAGGGCTACTATGGCTACACCTTC. This rearrangement joins TRBV6-5 to TRBJ1-2, with TRBD1 identical over 8 bases. In germline, CDR1 is MNHEY, CDR2 SVGAGI. With 8 bases clipped from V and 3 bases from J, the junction kept 5 bases outside the gene matches. This CDR3 has 13 amino acids.

The rearrangement joins TRBV4-1 to TRBJ2-7, with 7 positions matching TRBD2. CDR1 and CDR2 (germline): MGHRA, YSYEKL. V shed 5 bases, J shed 7 bases, and the junction held 14 bases outside the gene matches. The CDR3 length is 15 residues. CDR3 residues: CASSLAGTTPLEQYF. The CDR3 nucleotides are TGCGCCAGCAGCTTAGCCGGGACTACCCCTTTAGAGCAGTACTTC.

V gene TRBV24-1 combines with J gene TRBJ1-5, with D unresolved. Germline lookup yields CDR1 KGHDR and CDR2 SFDVKD. The CDR3 contains 13 residues. The V and J ends lost 9 bases and 7 bases respectively, with 15 bases between them. The CDR3 bases are TGTGCCACCGCCAATGGGCCTTTGCAGCCCCAGCATTTT. As protein: CATANGPLQPQHF.

V gene TRBV7-9 combines with J gene TRBJ1-3, with D possibly matching TRBD1 (6 bases). Germline V gives CDR1 SEHNR, CDR2 FQNEAQ (reference sequence). CDR3 length: 16 amino acids. Between the trimmed V and J ends, which lost 5 bases and 0 bases, there was a span of 14 bases. The CDR3 spells CASSTLDRTSGNTIYF. CDR3 DNA: TGTGCCAGCAGCACCCTAGACAGGACCTCTGGAAACACCATATATTTT.

The V call is TRBV11-3, the J call TRBJ2-4; tentatively, D is TRBD2 (5 bases). Germline V lookup: CDR1 SGHNT, CDR2 YENEEA. V lost 2 bases to trimming and J lost 0 bases, with 14 bases between them. This CDR3 spans 17 amino acids. In DNA form, the CDR3 reads TGTGCCAGCAGCTTATCAACCCGGGGAATAGCCAAAAACATTCAGTACTTC. It translates to CASSLSTRGIAKNIQYF.

This clone has a single count. The chain carries TRBV5-6 and TRBJ1-4, with no clear D. Per the germline V gene, CDR1 is SGHDT and CDR2 is YYEEEE. The CDR3 consists of 14 residues. The V end was cut by 4 bases, the J end by 7 bases, with 14 bases between. The CDR3 coding sequence is TGTGCCAGCAGCGGTGTTGGGTCGGGTGAAAAACTGTTTTTT. This sequence encodes CASSGVGSGEKLFF. The full variable domain, completed using reference TRBV5-6 and TRBJ1-4, is DAGVTQSPTHLIKTRGQQVTLRCSPKSGHDTVSWYQQALGQGPQFIFQYYEEEERQRGNFPDRFSGHQFPNYSSELNVNALLLGDSALYLCASSGVGSGEKLFFGSGTQLSVL.

The chain links TRBV7-9 to TRBJ2-7; TRBD1 agrees at 10 bases. V was clipped by 5 bases and J by 3 bases; unmatched bases: 4. CDR3 length: 14 amino acids. CDR1 and CDR2 (germline): SEHNR, FQNEAQ (reference sequence). The CDR3 is CASSPRTGGYEQYF. The DNA of the CDR3 is TGTGCCAGCAGCCCCAGGACAGGGGGCTACGAGCAGTACTTC.

The CDR3 bases are TGTGCCAGCAGCTTAGTGGGCTCATACACCGGGGAGCTGTTTTTT. Its translation: CASSLVGSYTGELFF. This chain uses TRBV7-6 with TRBJ2-2; D gene unclear. This CDR3 has 15 amino acids. From germline, CDR1 is SGHVS and CDR2 FNYEAQ. V lost 1 base and J 3 bases, leaving 9 bases between the germline ends.

The genes are TRBV12-5 and TRBJ2-7; 8 bases align to TRBD1. From germline, CDR1 is LGHNT and CDR2 FRNRAP. Losses at the gene ends were 6 bases for V and 6 bases for J; bases not matched to a gene: 13. The CDR3 runs to 15 residues. The CDR3 loop is CASGTSDRGSIEQYF. CDR3 bases: TGTGCTAGTGGAACCAGTGACAGGGGCTCTATCGAGCAGTACTTC.

The genes are TRBV7-8 and TRBJ1-6; the D gene is possibly TRBD1 (5 bases). Trimming cost V 1 base and J 9 bases, with 13 bases left between them. Germline-derived CDR1 and CDR2 are SGHVS and FQNEAQ. The CDR3 runs 15 residues. In DNA form, the CDR3 reads TGTGCCAGCAGCTTAGATGGGGCCAGAAGTTCACCCCTCCACTTT. It codes for CASSLDGARSSPLHF.

This clone was seen a single time. The chain recombines TRBV27 with TRBJ2-7, with TRBD1 as a possible D gene (5 bases). This CDR3 is built from 14 residues. Germline values: CDR1 MNHEY, CDR2 SMNVEV (reference sequence). The ends were cut back, 4 bases at V and 2 bases at J, with 12 bases in the middle. CDR3 DNA sequence: TGTGCCAGCAGTTCGTCAGGGCATACCTACGAGCAGTACTTC. Protein product: CASSSSGHTYEQYF.

The chain couples TRBV11-2 to TRBJ1-1; a weak D match, TRBD1 (5 bases). Trimming pared 5 bases from V and 0 bases from J, leaving 25 bases between. The germline V gene has CDR1 SGHAT and CDR2 FQNNGV. The CDR3 extends over 19 amino acids. The CDR3 loop reads CASSPGGRTERLLNTEAFF. The CDR3 DNA is TGTGCCAGCAGCCCCGGGGGGAGGACGGAGAGACTTTTGAACACTGAAGCTTTCTTT.

This rearrangement joins TRBV30 to TRBJ2-2, with 7 bases aligning to TRBD2. The V and J ends lost 5 bases and 1 base, in that order; junction bases with no gene match: 4. The CDR3 length is 14 residues. Germline CDR1 reads GTSNPN; CDR2 reads SVGIG (reference sequence). DNA for the CDR3: TGTGCCTGGGCGACTAGCTTGAACACCGGGGAGCTGTTTTTT. Residues: CAWATSLNTGELFF.

This chain connects TRBV28 to TRBJ2-2; 11 nucleotides match TRBD2. Germline V gene sequence: CDR1 MDHEN, CDR2 SYDVKM. This CDR3 spans 16 amino acids. Trimming cost V 8 bases and J 5 bases; bases outside gene matches: 10. The CDR3 is CASRTQGTSGTGELFF. CDR3 DNA: TGTGCCAGCCGAACCCAGGGGACTAGCGGTACCGGGGAGCTGTTTTTT.

The chain is built from TRBV6-5 and TRBJ2-1; a possible D gene is TRBD2 (5 bases). CDR3 size: 16 residues. Trimming shortened V by 0 bases and J by 0 bases, and 9 bases separated the two germline ends. The germline CDR1 and CDR2 sequences are MNHEY and SVGAGI. The CDR3 here is CASSYSPGSSYNEQFF. CDR3 coding DNA: TGTGCCAGCAGTTACTCACCGGGAAGCTCCTACAATGAGCAGTTCTTC.

CDR3 sequence (DNA): TGTGCCAGCAGTTTGGTGACAGGGGTGGGCAATCAGCCCCAGCATTTT. Its protein product is CASSLVTGVGNQPQHF. The chain is built from TRBV27 and TRBJ1-5; 8 positions match TRBD1. The CDR3 extends over 16 amino acids. V trimming: 3 bases; J trimming: 2 bases; junction bases outside the gene matches: 6. Germline loops: CDR1 MNHEY, CDR2 SMNVEV (reference sequence).

The gene calls are TRBV5-1 and TRBJ1-2, with no clear D. V lost 4 bases, J lost 5 bases, and 12 bases lay in between. Germline-derived CDR1 and CDR2 are SGHRS and YFSETQ. The CDR3 is 13 amino acids. The CDR3 nucleotides read TGCGCCAGCAGCGCCGGACTTAATTATGGCTACACCTTC. Translated, it gives CASSAGLNYGYTF.

This chain connects TRBV12-3 or TRBV12-4 to TRBJ1-2; no firm D call. The CDR3 totals 11 residues. V was shortened by 6 bases and J by 1 base, with 3 bases between the two germline ends. CDR3: CASSLNYGYTF. CDR3 nucleotide sequence: TGTGCCAGCAGCCTTAACTATGGCTACACCTTC.

The chain couples TRBV6-1 to TRBJ1-1, with D possibly being TRBD1 (5 bases). The CDR3 is 13 residues long. Per germline, CDR1 MNHNS and CDR2 SASEGT. The V end was cut by 3 bases, the J end by 11 bases, with 16 bases between. The CDR3 reads CASSDEGRIGAFF. As DNA, the CDR3 is TGTGCCAGCAGTGATGAGGGGAGGATCGGCGCTTTCTTT.

The chain links TRBV6-5 to TRBJ2-1; 10 bases are shared with TRBD1. Germline loops: CDR1 MNHEY, CDR2 SVGAGI. CDR3 length: 16 residues. The V and J ends lost 4 bases and 8 bases, in that order; junction bases with no gene match: 11. The CDR3 protein is CASSSSPGTGVHEQFF. CDR3 DNA: TGTGCCAGCAGTTCCTCCCCCGGGACAGGGGTTCATGAGCAGTTCTTC.

The chain uses TRBV19 and TRBJ2-1; TRBD2 is a possible D gene (6 bases). The V and J ends lost 5 bases and 1 base respectively, with 9 bases between them. The germline V gene encodes CDR1 LNHDA and CDR2 SQIVND (reference sequence). The CDR3 has 14 residues. For the CDR3, the DNA is TGTGCCAGTAGTGCTAGCGTTTCCTACAATGAGCAGTTCTTC. It translates to CASSASVSYNEQFF.